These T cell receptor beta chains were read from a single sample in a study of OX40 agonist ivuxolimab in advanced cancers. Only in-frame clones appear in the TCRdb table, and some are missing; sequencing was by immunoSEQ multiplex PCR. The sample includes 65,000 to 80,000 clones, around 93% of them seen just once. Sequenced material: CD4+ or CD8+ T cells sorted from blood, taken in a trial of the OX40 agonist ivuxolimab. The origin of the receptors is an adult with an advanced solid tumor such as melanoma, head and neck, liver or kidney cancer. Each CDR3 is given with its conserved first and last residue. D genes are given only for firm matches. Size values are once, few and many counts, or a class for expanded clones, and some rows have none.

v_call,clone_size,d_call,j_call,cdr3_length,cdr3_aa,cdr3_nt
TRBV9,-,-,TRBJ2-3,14,CASSDPSSTDTQYF,TGTGCCAGCAGCGATCCTAGCAGCACAGATACGCAGTATTTT
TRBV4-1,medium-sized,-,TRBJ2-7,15,CASSQAVGTHYEQYF,TGCGCCAGCAGCCAAGCCGTCGGGACACACTACGAGCAGTACTTC
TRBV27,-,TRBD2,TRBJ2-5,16,CASSLQLAGAQETQYF,TGTGCCAGCAGTTTGCAACTAGCGGGGGCTCAAGAGACCCAGTACTTC
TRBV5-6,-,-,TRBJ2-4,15,CASSLVPQGGNIQYF,TGTGCCAGCAGCTTGGTGCCTCAAGGTGGAAACATTCAGTACTTC
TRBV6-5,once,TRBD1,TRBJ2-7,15,CASSYMRTGSYEQYF,TGTGCCAGCAGTTACATGAGGACAGGCTCCTACGAGCAGTACTTC
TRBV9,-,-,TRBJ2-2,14,CASSVQGSTGELFF,TGTGCCAGCAGCGTACAGGGGAGCACCGGGGAGCTGTTTTTT
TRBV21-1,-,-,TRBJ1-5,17,CASSTGQGARSNQPQHF,TGTGCCAGCAGCACGGGACAGGGGGCGAGGAGCAATCAGCCCCAGCATTTT
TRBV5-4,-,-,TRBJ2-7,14,CASSLGGVSYEQYF,TGTGCCAGCAGCTTGGGTGGGGTATCGTACGAGCAGTACTTC
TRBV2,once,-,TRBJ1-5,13,CASRDPGNQPQHF,TGTGCCAGCAGAGACCCAGGAAATCAGCCCCAGCATTTT
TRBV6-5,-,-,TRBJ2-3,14,CASSQQESTDTQYF,TGTGCCAGCAGTCAACAGGAAAGCACAGATACGCAGTATTTT
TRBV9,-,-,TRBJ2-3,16,CASTTGTGGLTDTQYF,TGTGCCAGCACCACAGGGACGGGGGGTTTGACAGATACGCAGTATTTT
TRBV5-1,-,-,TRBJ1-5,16,CASSLGPGVSNQPQHF,TGCGCCAGCAGCTTGGGCCCTGGGGTTAGCAATCAGCCCCAGCATTTT
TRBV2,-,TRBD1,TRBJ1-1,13,CASVTGERTEAFF,TGTGCCAGCGTAACAGGGGAAAGAACTGAAGCTTTCTTT
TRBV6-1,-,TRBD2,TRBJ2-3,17,CASSDAPGGASTDTQYF,TGTGCCAGCAGTGATGCTCCCGGGGGGGCTAGCACAGATACGCAGTATTTT
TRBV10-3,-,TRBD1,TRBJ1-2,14,CASSGGQVSYGYTF,TGTGCCTCAAGTGGGGGACAGGTGTCCTATGGCTACACCTTC
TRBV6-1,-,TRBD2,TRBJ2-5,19,CASSELKGGTAGGIETQYF,TGTGCCAGCAGTGAACTGAAGGGTGGTACAGCGGGGGGGATAGAGACCCAGTACTTC
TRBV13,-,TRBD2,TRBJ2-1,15,CASSISGTGGNEQFF,TGTGCCAGCAGCATATCCGGGACGGGGGGAAATGAGCAGTTCTTC
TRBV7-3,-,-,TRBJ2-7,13,CASSLDGTYEQYF,TGTGCCAGCAGTCTAGACGGTACCTACGAGCAGTACTTC
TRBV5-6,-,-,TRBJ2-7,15,CASSLVSGTPYEQYF,TGTGCCAGCAGCTTGGTGTCCGGGACACCCTACGAGCAGTACTTC
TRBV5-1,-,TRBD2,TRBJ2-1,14,CASKTGTINNEQFF,TGCGCCTCAAAGACCGGGACTATCAACAATGAGCAGTTCTTC
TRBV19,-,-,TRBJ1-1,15,CASRVMGGGDTEAFF,TGTGCCAGTAGAGTGATGGGGGGCGGCGACACTGAAGCTTTCTTT
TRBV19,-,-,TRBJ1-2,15,CASSTPDPNWDGYTF,TGTGCCAGTAGTACGCCGGACCCTAATTGGGATGGCTACACCTTC
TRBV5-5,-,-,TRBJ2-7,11,CASKDSYEQYF,TGTGCCAGCAAAGACTCCTACGAGCAGTACTTC
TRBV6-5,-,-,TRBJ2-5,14,CASSYEQNQETQYF,TGTGCCAGCAGTTACGAGCAGAACCAAGAGACCCAGTACTTC
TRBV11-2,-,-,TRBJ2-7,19,CASSLDLRAGRKWAYEQYF,TGTGCCAGCAGCTTAGACCTCCGCGCGGGGAGGAAGTGGGCCTACGAGCAGTACTTC
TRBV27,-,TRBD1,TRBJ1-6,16,CASSIPGQGPHPPLHF,TGTGCCAGCAGTATCCCGGGACAGGGGCCGCATCCACCCCTCCACTTT
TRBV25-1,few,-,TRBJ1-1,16,CASKPSGGAPGTEAFF,TGTGCCAGCAAACCCAGCGGGGGGGCGCCGGGCACTGAAGCTTTCTTT
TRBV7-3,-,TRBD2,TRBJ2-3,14,CASSLLAGVDTQYF,TGTGCCAGCAGTCTTCTAGCGGGGGTAGATACGCAGTATTTT
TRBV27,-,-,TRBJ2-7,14,CASSLSKGTNEQYF,TGTGCCAGCAGTTTATCGAAAGGGACAAACGAGCAGTACTTC